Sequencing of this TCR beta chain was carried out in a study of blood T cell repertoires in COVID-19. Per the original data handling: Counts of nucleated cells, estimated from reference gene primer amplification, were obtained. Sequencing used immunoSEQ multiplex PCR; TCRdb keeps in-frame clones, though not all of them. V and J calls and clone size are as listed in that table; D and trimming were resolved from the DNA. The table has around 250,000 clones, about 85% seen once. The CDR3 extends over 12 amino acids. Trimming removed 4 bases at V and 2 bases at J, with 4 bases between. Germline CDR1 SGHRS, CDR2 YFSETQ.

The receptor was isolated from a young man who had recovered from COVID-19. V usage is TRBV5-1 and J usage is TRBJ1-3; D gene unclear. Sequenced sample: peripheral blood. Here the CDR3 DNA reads TGCGCCAGCAGCGAGCCTGGAAACACCATATATTTT. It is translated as CASSEPGNTIYF.